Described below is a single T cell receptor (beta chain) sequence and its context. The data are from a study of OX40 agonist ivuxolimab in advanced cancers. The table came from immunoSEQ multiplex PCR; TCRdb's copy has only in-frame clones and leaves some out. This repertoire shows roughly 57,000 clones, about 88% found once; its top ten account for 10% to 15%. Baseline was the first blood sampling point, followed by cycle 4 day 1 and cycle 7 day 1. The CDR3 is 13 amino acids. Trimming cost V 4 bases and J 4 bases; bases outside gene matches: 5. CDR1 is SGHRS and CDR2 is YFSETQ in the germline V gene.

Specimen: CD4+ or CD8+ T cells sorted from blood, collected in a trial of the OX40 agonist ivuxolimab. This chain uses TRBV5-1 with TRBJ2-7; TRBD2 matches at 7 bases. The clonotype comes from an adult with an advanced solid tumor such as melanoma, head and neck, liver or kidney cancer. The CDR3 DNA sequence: TGCGCCAGCAGCCGGGGGGACGGTTACGAGCAGTACTTC. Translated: CASSRGDGYEQYF.